The 18 T cell receptor beta chains below all came from one sample that was sequenced in a study of cytomegalovirus exposure and HLA in healthy donors (dated by TCRdb to about 2017). The receptor library was made with the immunoSEQ multiplex PCR assay. For the multiplex PCR, a mixture combining 60 forward primers for TCR Vbeta segments and 13 reverse primers for TCR Jbeta segments was used. The immuneACCESS repertoire file appears here via TCRdb, limited to in-frame rearrangements. These files lack a portion of the clones; in checked studies, under half of the deficit traces to unresolved V genes, and the cause of the others is not known. Within this sample are about 180,000 clones, with 65% to 80% of them counted one time only. 0.69% of the sample goes to the ten largest clones. The sequenced sample consisted of PBMCs. These receptors were taken from a woman in her forties in good health and CMV-seronegative.

The V gene is TRBV5-6, the J gene TRBJ2-7; 7 nucleotides agree with TRBD1. The CDR3 sequence is 16 residues long. V was clipped by 4 bases and J by 7 bases; unmatched bases: 17. Germline loops: CDR1 SGHDT, CDR2 YYEEEE. The CDR3 DNA reads TGTGCCAGCAGCCTGGAAACAGGGGTACCGGCAGTTGAGCAGTACTTC. Residues: CASSLETGVPAVEQYF.

DNA for the CDR3: TGTGCCAGCAGCTTATCGGCGAGGAGGGAGCAGTTCTTC. Its protein product is CASSLSARREQFF. The chain joins TRBV7-9 to TRBJ2-1, with D possibly TRBD2 on 5 matching bases. Deletions cut 2 bases from V and 10 bases from J, with 12 bases between. The CDR3 covers 13 residues. Per the germline V gene, CDR1 is SEHNR and CDR2 is FQNEAQ (reference sequence).

The rearrangement joins TRBV29-1 to TRBJ1-1; D gene uncertain. The V and J ends lost 6 bases and 6 bases respectively, with 2 bases between them. The CDR3 runs 8 residues. Looked up from germline, CDR1 is SQVTM and CDR2 is ANQGSEA. In DNA form, the CDR3 reads TGCAGCGTCTCTGAAGCTTTCTTT. Translated, it gives CSVSEAFF.

This chain links TRBV14 with TRBJ1-2; 10 nucleotides match TRBD1. Germline V lookup: CDR1 SGHDN, CDR2 FVKESK. V trimming: 4 bases; J trimming: 8 bases; junction bases outside the gene matches: 7. The CDR3 is 14 amino acids. The CDR3 is CASSPGQGVRGYTF. The CDR3 DNA is TGTGCCAGCAGCCCCGGACAGGGGGTACGCGGCTACACCTTC.

The chain links TRBV2 to TRBJ1-2, with 7 bases lining up with TRBD1. Germline CDR1 is SNHLY and CDR2 is FYNNEI. The CDR3 length is 14 residues. V was clipped by 8 bases and J by 0 bases; unmatched bases: 6. This CDR3 is CASAPQGSNYGYTF. CDR3 sequence (DNA): TGTGCCAGCGCACCACAGGGGTCTAACTATGGCTACACCTTC.

The chain combines TRBV5-1 with TRBJ2-7; D is uncertain. The V end was cut by 1 base, the J end by 5 bases, with 13 bases between. Per the germline V gene, CDR1 is SGHRS and CDR2 is YFSETQ. This CDR3 has 14 amino acids. The CDR3 sequence: CASSLSQVGNEQYF. The CDR3, as DNA: TGCGCCAGCAGCTTGTCCCAGGTTGGTAACGAGCAGTACTTC.

The rearrangement uses TRBV2 and TRBJ1-5; D gene ambiguous. The germline V and J ends were trimmed by 5 bases and 9 bases, with 11 bases remaining between them. The CDR3 extends over 12 amino acids. Germline assignment: CDR1 SNHLY and CDR2 FYNNEI. DNA for the CDR3: TGTGCCAGCAGTTATAACGGAGGGCCCCAGCATTTT. Its protein product is CASSYNGGPQHF.

The J gene is TRBJ1-4, the V gene TRBV29-1; D not resolved. The CDR3 contains 14 residues. CDR1 SQVTM and CDR2 ANQGSEA come from the germline V gene. Deletions cut 4 bases from V and 2 bases from J, with 11 bases between. The CDR3 region is CSVGPGGTNEKLFF. In DNA form, the CDR3 reads TGCAGCGTTGGCCCAGGAGGGACTAATGAAAAACTGTTTTTT.

The chain recombines TRBV9 with TRBJ1-2, with D tentatively TRBD1 (6 bases). V lost 0 bases to trimming and J lost 4 bases, with 10 bases between them. CDR1 and CDR2 (germline): SGDLS, YYNGEE. The CDR3 sequence is 14 residues long. CDR3 coding DNA: TGTGCCAGCAGCGTAGGTCAGGGGATCTATGGCTACACCTTC. Its protein is CASSVGQGIYGYTF.

The chain employs TRBV15 and TRBJ2-1; the match to TRBD1 covers 7 bases. V dropped 4 bases and J dropped 3; count of bases not matched to a gene: 9. Germline-derived CDR1 and CDR2 are LNHNV and YYDKDF (reference sequence). The CDR3 sequence is 16 residues long. CDR3 nucleotides: TGTGCCACCAGCAAATCCCGACAGGGCGTCTACAATGAGCAGTTCTTC. Amino acid sequence: CATSKSRQGVYNEQFF.

The chain couples TRBV4-1 to TRBJ1-1; TRBD1 matches at 11 bases. This CDR3 is built from 15 residues. The germline gives CDR1 MGHRA, CDR2 YSYEKL. The V and J ends lost 2 bases and 10 bases, in that order; junction bases with no gene match: 9. The CDR3: CASSQFRDRGFGAFF. The CDR3 coding sequence is TGCGCCAGCAGCCAATTTAGGGACAGGGGGTTTGGAGCTTTCTTT.

A single count supports this clone. The chain is built from TRBV2 and TRBJ1-2; 10 bases are shared with TRBD1. The CDR3 length is 13 residues. CDR1 SNHLY and CDR2 FYNNEI come from the germline V gene. V gave up 8 bases and J gave up 8 bases; unmatched junction bases: 8. CDR3 in amino acids: CASGSDRGRGYTF. The CDR3 coding sequence is TGTGCCAGCGGCTCAGACAGGGGGCGCGGCTACACCTTC.

This clone was counted only a few times. The V gene is TRBV7-2, the J gene TRBJ2-1; 11 bases align to TRBD1. CDR1 is SGHTA and CDR2 is FQGNSA in the germline V gene. V shed 5 bases, J shed 6 bases, and the junction held 9 bases outside the gene matches. The CDR3 extends over 16 amino acids. CDR3 sequence reads: CASSPTGQGGFNEQFF. The CDR3 DNA is TGTGCCAGCAGCCCGACGGGACAGGGGGGATTCAATGAGCAGTTCTTC.

V usage is TRBV7-6 and J usage is TRBJ1-1, with 7 positions matching TRBD1. Per germline, CDR1 SGHVS and CDR2 FNYEAQ. Trimming cost V 1 base and J 1 base; bases outside gene matches: 3. The CDR3 has 15 residues. The CDR3 nucleotides read TGTGCCAGCAGCTTAGGGACAGGACCGAACACTGAAGCTTTCTTT. Translated: CASSLGTGPNTEAFF.

This clone showed up just a few times. The V and J genes are TRBV5-5 and TRBJ2-5; TRBD1 agrees at 9 bases. The germline V gene encodes CDR1 SGHKS and CDR2 YYEKEE (reference sequence). The CDR3 is 14 residues long. Unmatched junction bases numbered 5, after V lost 4 bases and J lost 4 bases. The CDR3 bases are TGTGCCAGCAGCCCGGACAGGGGTGGAGAGACCCAGTACTTC. It yields the protein CASSPDRGGETQYF.

This chain links TRBV7-2 with TRBJ2-3; D is possibly TRBD1 (5 bases). The CDR3 sequence is 13 residues long. CDR1 and CDR2 from the germline V gene are SGHTA and FQGNSA. The V gene lost 3 bases and the J gene lost 1 base, with 5 bases spanning the gap. The CDR3 here is CASSLTGTDTQYF. CDR3 nucleotides: TGTGCCAGCAGCTTGACAGGCACAGATACGCAGTATTTT.

The chain links TRBV5-5 to TRBJ1-1; the D is unclear. The germline CDR1 and CDR2 sequences are SGHKS and YYEKEE (reference sequence). Trimming shortened V by 4 bases and J by 2 bases, and 18 bases separated the two germline ends. The CDR3 has 16 residues. CDR3 loop: CASSPGVRVGNTEAFF. The CDR3 nucleotides are TGTGCCAGCAGCCCTGGAGTGAGGGTGGGAAACACTGAAGCTTTCTTT. Full variable domain (missing parts from reference TRBV5-5 and TRBJ1-1): DAGVTQSPTHLIKTRGQQVTLRCSPISGHKSVSWYQQVLGQGPQFIFQYYEKEERGRGNFPDRFSARQFPNYSSELNVNALLLGDSALYLCASSPGVRVGNTEAFFGQGTRLTVV.

The rearrangement joins TRBV19 to TRBJ2-7; TRBD1 aligns across 7 bases. Germline lookup yields CDR1 LNHDA and CDR2 SQIVND (reference sequence). The V and J ends lost 5 bases and 5 bases, in that order; junction bases with no gene match: 12. This CDR3 is built from 15 residues. CDR3 nucleotide sequence: TGTGCCAGTAGTGACTGGGCAGGACAGGACGACGAGCAGTACTTC. Translation: CASSDWAGQDDEQYF.